One sample yielded the 25 T cell receptor beta chains listed below, sequenced in a study of cytomegalovirus exposure and HLA in healthy donors. Use of 60 Vbeta and 13 Jbeta primers characterized the PCR. Some clones are missing from TCRdb's copy, which holds only in-frame ones; the method was immunoSEQ multiplex PCR. The repertoire holds 120,000 or so clones, over 15% seen once, with 2.5% to 3% in the top ten. The material sequenced was PBMCs. Source of these receptors: a female donor in good health and CMV-seropositive.

The gene calls are TRBV11-2 and TRBJ2-5; D possibly corresponds to TRBD1 (7 bases). CDR3 length equals 17 residues. Trimming shortened V by 6 bases and J by 5 bases, and 25 bases separated the two germline ends. In germline, CDR1 is SGHAT, CDR2 FQNNGV. The CDR3: CASRYGHRGGMFETQYF. The DNA of the CDR3 is TGTGCCAGCAGATATGGACACAGGGGCGGGATGTTTGAGACCCAGTACTTC.

The chain joins TRBV19 to TRBJ2-1, with D possibly being TRBD1 (5 bases). Trimming left V 4 bases short and J 4 bases short, with 17 bases between. The CDR3 is 16 residues long. Germline CDR1 reads LNHDA; CDR2 reads SQIVND (reference sequence). CDR3 nucleotide sequence: TGTGCCAGTAGTACAAAGGGGTTCGACCCTTACAATGAGCAGTTCTTC. Amino acid sequence: CASSTKGFDPYNEQFF.

This clone came up a few times. The rearrangement links TRBV4-3 to TRBJ1-2; D is perhaps TRBD1 (6 bases). This CDR3 is built from 17 residues. In germline, CDR1 is LGHNA, CDR2 YSLEER. Trimming shortened V by 4 bases and J by 4 bases, and 22 bases separated the two germline ends. CDR3 bases: TGCGCCAGCAGCCCCCAGTTTATTGGGGGCGAGGGCTATGGCTACACCTTC. Its protein product is CASSPQFIGGEGYGYTF.

V usage is TRBV2 and J usage is TRBJ1-5, with 8 positions matching TRBD1. J lost 2 bases, V lost 4 bases, and 10 bases had no gene match. The germline gives CDR1 SNHLY, CDR2 FYNNEI. This CDR3 has 17 residues. In DNA, the CDR3 is TGTGCCAGCAGTGTGTCGGGCAGGGGGCTGGGCAATCAGCCCCAGCATTTT. It specifies CASSVSGRGLGNQPQHF. Complete variable domain (other parts from reference TRBV2 and TRBJ1-5): EPEVTQTPSHQVTQMGQEVILRCVPISNHLYFYWYRQILGQKVEFLVSFYNNEISEKSEIFDDQFSVERPDGSNFTLKIRSTKLEDSAMYFCASSVSGRGLGNQPQHFGDGTRLSIL.

This clone was counted only a few times. The rearrangement joins TRBV6-5 to TRBJ2-7, with 7 bases aligning to TRBD2. Looked up from germline, CDR1 is MNHEY and CDR2 is SVGAGI. Trimming at V came to 6 bases and at J to 7 bases, leaving 15 bases not matched to a gene. The CDR3 has 15 amino acids. The CDR3 protein is CASRPSGKATWEQYF. The CDR3 coding sequence is TGTGCCAGCAGACCTAGCGGAAAGGCTACGTGGGAGCAGTACTTC.

This clone turned up a few times. The chain recombines TRBV9 with TRBJ2-5; unclear D gene. The CDR3 totals 14 residues. Germline V gives CDR1 SGDLS, CDR2 YYNGEE. V lost 1 base, J lost 5 bases, and 12 bases lay in between. The CDR3 here is CASSVRGSAETQYF. The CDR3 coding sequence is TGTGCCAGCAGCGTACGAGGCTCGGCCGAGACCCAGTACTTC.

This clone showed up just a few times. The V call is TRBV6-5, the J call TRBJ2-3, with D maybe TRBD2 (5 bases). Germline V gene data show CDR1 as MNHEY and CDR2 as SVGAGI. CDR3 length equals 15 residues. Trimming removed 0 bases at V and 2 bases at J, with 9 bases between. In nucleotides, the CDR3 is TGTGCCAGCAGTTACTCAGGAGGCTACACAGATACGCAGTATTTT. This codes for CASSYSGGYTDTQYF.

The J gene is TRBJ2-1, the V gene TRBV28, with 7 positions matching TRBD2. Looked up from germline, CDR1 is MDHEN and CDR2 is SYDVKM. CDR3 size: 15 residues. With 5 bases clipped from V and 3 bases from J, the junction kept 7 bases outside the gene matches. The CDR3 is CASSIHSGRYNEQFF. The CDR3 DNA follows: TGTGCCAGCAGTATCCATAGCGGGCGCTACAATGAGCAGTTCTTC.

The chain recombines TRBV28 with TRBJ2-7, with TRBD1 matching over 7 bases. Germline CDR1 MDHEN, CDR2 SYDVKM. The CDR3 spans 17 residues. With V trimmed by 2 bases and J by 2 bases, 12 bases remained unmatched. The CDR3 nucleotides read TGTGCCAGCAGTTTACCTCCGACAGGGATCGTTACCTACGAGCAGTACTTC. Translating gives CASSLPPTGIVTYEQYF.

The chain couples TRBV30 to TRBJ1-5; D gene ambiguous. Trimming removed 5 bases at V and 7 bases at J, with 15 bases between. Per germline, CDR1 GTSNPN and CDR2 SVGIG (reference sequence). The CDR3 contains 13 residues. CDR3 sequence reads: CAWGRRSWQPQHF. CDR3 DNA sequence: TGTGCCTGGGGGCGACGGTCGTGGCAGCCCCAGCATTTT.

This clone was observed a handful of times. This chain connects TRBV19 to TRBJ2-1; TRBD2 aligns across 8 bases. V was pared by 5 bases and J by 8 bases, with 5 bases of the junction left unmatched. The CDR3 runs to 13 residues. From germline, CDR1 is LNHDA and CDR2 SQIVND (reference sequence). CDR3 nucleotides: TGTGCCAGTAGTTCCACTAGCGGTGATGAGCAGTTCTTC. Protein product: CASSSTSGDEQFF.

This clone was counted a single time. The rearrangement uses TRBV4-1 and TRBJ2-2; TRBD2 agrees at 7 bases. This CDR3 has 17 residues. Germline loops: CDR1 MGHRA, CDR2 YSYEKL. After removal of 1 base from V and 4 bases from J, the junction contained 9 bases not matched to a gene. The CDR3 sequence is CASSQGGWGRGTGELFF. The CDR3, as DNA: TGCGCCAGCAGCCAAGGGGGCTGGGGGAGGGGCACCGGGGAGCTGTTTTTT.

In nucleotides, the CDR3 is TGTGCCAGCAGCTTAACGTACTCGGGAAATTACGAGCAGTACTTC. It encodes CASSLTYSGNYEQYF. This chain joins TRBV7-3 and TRBJ2-7; D is possibly TRBD2 (5 bases). V was pared by 0 bases and J by 4 bases, with 13 bases between. Germline V gene sequence: CDR1 SGHTA, CDR2 FQGTGA. This CDR3 comprises 15 residues.

The chain links TRBV9 to TRBJ1-1, with 9 bases lining up with TRBD1. The CDR3 covers 17 residues. V shed 6 bases, J shed 0 bases, and the junction held 12 bases outside the gene matches. Germline V CDR1 and CDR2: SGDLS, YYNGEE. The CDR3 spells CASTKVPGQGLNTEAFF. CDR3 DNA sequence: TGTGCCAGCACCAAAGTCCCGGGACAGGGTCTGAACACTGAAGCTTTCTTT. Combining the CDR3 with reference TRBV9 and TRBJ1-1 gives the whole variable domain DSGVTQTPKHLITATGQRVTLRCSPRSGDLSVYWYQQSLDQGLQFLIQYYNGEERAKGNILERFSAQQFPDLHSELNLSSLELGDSALYFCASTKVPGQGLNTEAFFGQGTRLTVV.

This chain uses TRBV30 with TRBJ2-3; 10 bases are a match to TRBD2. Trimming at V came to 0 bases and at J to 3 bases, leaving 9 bases not matched to a gene. The CDR3 extends over 17 amino acids. Germline values: CDR1 GTSNPN, CDR2 SVGIG (reference sequence). In DNA, the CDR3 is TGTGCCTGGAGTGTCGGGCCGGGACTAGCGCCTACAGATACGCAGTATTTT. Its protein is CAWSVGPGLAPTDTQYF.

Concerning this clone: Mismatch with germline at one junction end may stem from a read error. The rearrangement links TRBV28 to TRBJ1-2, with 7 positions matching TRBD1. The CDR3 is 12 amino acids. Germline loops: CDR1 MDHEN, CDR2 SYDVKM. The CDR3 DNA reads TGTGCCAGCGGCGACAGGGACCAGCTATTTGCCTTC. This gives the protein CASGDRDQLFAF.

This clone occurred a few times. CDR3 sequence: CASSSLQGARHGYTF. The CDR3 region has the DNA TGTGCCAGCAGCAGTCTCCAGGGGGCGCGGCATGGCTACACCTTC. J is TRBJ1-2 and V is TRBV5-6; 8 nucleotides align to TRBD1. V gave up 4 bases and J gave up 6 bases; unmatched junction bases: 11. The CDR3 loop spans 15 amino acids. The V gene's germline CDR1 is SGHDT and CDR2 YYEEEE.

This clone was observed a few times. The chain links TRBV5-6 to TRBJ1-4; TRBD1 matches 9 bases. The V gene's germline CDR1 is SGHDT and CDR2 YYEEEE. The CDR3 consists of 15 residues. The junction had 7 bases not matched to a gene; V was cut back by 2 bases and J by 8 bases. The CDR3 loop reads CASSLWDREEEKLFF. In nucleotides, the CDR3 is TGTGCCAGCAGCTTATGGGACAGGGAGGAAGAAAAACTGTTTTTT.

The sample holds a few counts of this clone. The V gene is TRBV7-2, the J gene TRBJ2-3; 11 nucleotides agree with TRBD1. This CDR3 comprises 16 residues. V shed 2 bases and J 3 bases; nucleotides not matched to a gene: 4. Germline V CDR1 and CDR2: SGHTA, FQGNSA. This chain's CDR3 is CASSLLGQGETDTQYF. The CDR3 DNA reads as TGTGCCAGCAGCTTATTGGGACAGGGGGAAACAGATACGCAGTATTTT.

The chain employs TRBV7-7 and TRBJ2-5, with D uncertain. This CDR3 has 13 residues. Germline V lookup: CDR1 SSHAT, CDR2 FNYEAQ (reference sequence). Between the trimmed V and J ends, which lost 9 bases and 0 bases, there was a span of 11 bases. CDR3 coding DNA: TGTGCCAGTTCATCCGAGTACCAAGAGACCCAGTACTTC. It specifies CASSSEYQETQYF. The full variable domain, completed using reference TRBV7-7 and TRBJ2-5, is GAGVSQSPRYKVTKRGQDVTLRCDPISSHATLYWYQQALGQGPEFLTYFNYEAQPDKSGLPSDRFSAERPEGSISTLTIQRTEQRDSAMYRCASSSEYQETQYFGPGTRLLVL.

The J gene is TRBJ1-1, the V gene TRBV6-1; a possible D gene is TRBD1 (6 bases). The germline gives CDR1 MNHNS, CDR2 SASEGT. The CDR3 has 13 residues. Trimming pared 1 base from V and 8 bases from J, leaving 11 bases between. The CDR3 protein is CASSEVGQTEAFF. For the CDR3, the DNA is TGTGCCAGCAGTGAAGTCGGACAGACCGAAGCTTTCTTT.

The V gene is TRBV7-2, the J gene TRBJ1-4, with D tentatively TRBD1 (6 bases). Trimming left V 3 bases short and J 2 bases short, with 10 bases between. Germline V gene sequence: CDR1 SGHTA, CDR2 FQGNSA. CDR3 length equals 15 residues. CDR3 residues: CASSFSRGTNEKLFF. The CDR3 nucleotides read TGTGCCAGCAGCTTTTCCAGGGGCACTAATGAAAAACTGTTTTTT. Complete variable domain (other parts from reference TRBV7-2 and TRBJ1-4): GAGVSQSPSNKVTEKGKDVELRCDPISGHTALYWYRQSLGQGLEFLIYFQGNSAPDKSGLPSDRFSAERTGGSVSTLTIQRTQQEDSAVYLCASSFSRGTNEKLFFGSGTQLSVL.

The rearrangement uses TRBV28 and TRBJ1-5; tentative D call: TRBD1 (6 bases). The CDR3 length is 14 residues. Germline CDR1 is MDHEN and CDR2 is SYDVKM. The germline V and J ends were trimmed by 8 bases and 4 bases, with 15 bases remaining between them. CDR3 loop: CASGLGQGNQPQHF. As DNA, the CDR3 is TGTGCCAGCGGACTAGGGCAGGGGAATCAGCCCCAGCATTTT.

This clone was found a few times. This chain uses TRBV4-3 with TRBJ2-2, with TRBD2 as a possible D gene (5 bases). CDR1 is LGHNA, CDR2 YSLEER, per germline. CDR3 size: 15 residues. V lost 1 base and J 7 bases, leaving 13 bases between the germline ends. In nucleotides, the CDR3 is TGCGCCAGCAGCCAAGCAGGAGCGGTGGGCGGGGAGCTGTTTTTT. This codes for CASSQAGAVGGELFF.

Worth noting for this clone: The junction does not match germline at one end; this may be a read error. The chain links TRBV9 to TRBJ2-2; a weak D match, TRBD2 (6 bases). The CDR3 covers 15 residues. Germline V gives CDR1 SGDLS, CDR2 YYNGEE. In nucleotides, the CDR3 is TGTGCCAGCAGCGTAGTCGCCCGGGACGCCGGGGGGCTGTTTTTT. Its protein product is CASSVVARDAGGLFF.